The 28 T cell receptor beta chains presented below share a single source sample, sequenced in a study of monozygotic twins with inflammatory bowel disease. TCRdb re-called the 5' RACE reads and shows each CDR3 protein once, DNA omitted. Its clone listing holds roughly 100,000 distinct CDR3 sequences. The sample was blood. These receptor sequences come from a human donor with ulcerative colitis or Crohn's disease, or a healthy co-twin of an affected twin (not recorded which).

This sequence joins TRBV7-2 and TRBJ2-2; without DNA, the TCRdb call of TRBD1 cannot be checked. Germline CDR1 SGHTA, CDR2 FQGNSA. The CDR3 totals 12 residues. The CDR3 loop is CASSLRGGELFF.

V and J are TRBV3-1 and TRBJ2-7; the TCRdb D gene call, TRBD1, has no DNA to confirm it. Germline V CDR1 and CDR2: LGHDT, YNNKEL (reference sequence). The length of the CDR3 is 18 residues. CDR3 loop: CASTRTDRGTAGVGEQYF.

Here the CDR3 reads CASSLALETQYF. The V and J genes are TRBV7-9 and TRBJ2-5. Germline V gives CDR1 SEHNR, CDR2 FQNEAQ (reference sequence). CDR3 length: 12 amino acids.

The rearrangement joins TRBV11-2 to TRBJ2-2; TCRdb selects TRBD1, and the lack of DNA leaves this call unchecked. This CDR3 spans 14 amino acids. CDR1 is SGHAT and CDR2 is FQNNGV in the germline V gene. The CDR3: CASSPLQGPGELFF.

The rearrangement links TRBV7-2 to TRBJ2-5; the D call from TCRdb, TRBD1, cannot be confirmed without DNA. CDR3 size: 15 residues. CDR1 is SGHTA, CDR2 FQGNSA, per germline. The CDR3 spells CASSLADPSKGTQYF.

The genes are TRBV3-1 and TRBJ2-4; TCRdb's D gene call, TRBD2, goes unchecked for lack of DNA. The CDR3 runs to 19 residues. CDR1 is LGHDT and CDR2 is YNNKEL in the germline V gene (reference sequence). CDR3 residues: CASSRESTSGELAKNIQYF.

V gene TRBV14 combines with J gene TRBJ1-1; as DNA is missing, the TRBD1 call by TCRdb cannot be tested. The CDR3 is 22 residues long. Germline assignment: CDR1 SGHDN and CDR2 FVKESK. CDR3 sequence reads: CASSQGKPIGGANIKENTEAFF.

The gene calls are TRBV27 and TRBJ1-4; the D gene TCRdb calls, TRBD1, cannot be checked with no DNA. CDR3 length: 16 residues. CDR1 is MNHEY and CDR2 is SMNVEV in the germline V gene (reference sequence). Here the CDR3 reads CASSRPPGVGNEKLFF.

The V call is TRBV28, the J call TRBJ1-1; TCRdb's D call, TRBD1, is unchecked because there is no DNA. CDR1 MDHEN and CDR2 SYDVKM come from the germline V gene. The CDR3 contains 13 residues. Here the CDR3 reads CASSTGGHGEAFF.

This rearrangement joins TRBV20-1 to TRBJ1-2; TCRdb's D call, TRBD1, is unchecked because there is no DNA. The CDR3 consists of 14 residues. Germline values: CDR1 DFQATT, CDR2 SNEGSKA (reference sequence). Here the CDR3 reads CSARTGGVVYGYTF.

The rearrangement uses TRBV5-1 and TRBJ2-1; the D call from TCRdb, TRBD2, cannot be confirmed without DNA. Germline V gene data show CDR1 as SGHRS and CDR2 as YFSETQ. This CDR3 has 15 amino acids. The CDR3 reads CASFLSGGPGNEQFF. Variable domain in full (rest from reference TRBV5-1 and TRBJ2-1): KAGVTQTPRYLIKTRGQQVTLSCSPISGHRSVSWYQQTPGQGLQFLFEYFSETQRNKGNFPGRFSGRQFSNSRSEMNVSTLELGDSALYLCASFLSGGPGNEQFFGPGTRLTVL.

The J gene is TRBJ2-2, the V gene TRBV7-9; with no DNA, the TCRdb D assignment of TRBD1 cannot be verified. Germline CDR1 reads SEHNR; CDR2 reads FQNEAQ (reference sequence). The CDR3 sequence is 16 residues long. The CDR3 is CASSQRDIANTGELFF. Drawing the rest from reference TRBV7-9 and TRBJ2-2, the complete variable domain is DTGVSQNPRHKITKRGQNVTFRCDPISEHNRLYWYRQTLGQGPEFLTYFQNEAQLEKSRLLSDRFSAERPKGSFSTLEIQRTEQGDSAMYLCASSQRDIANTGELFFGEGSRLTVL.

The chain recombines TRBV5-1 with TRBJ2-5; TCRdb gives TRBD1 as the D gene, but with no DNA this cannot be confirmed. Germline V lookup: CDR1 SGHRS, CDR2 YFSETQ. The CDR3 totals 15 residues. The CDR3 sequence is CASSSRTGAQETQYF.

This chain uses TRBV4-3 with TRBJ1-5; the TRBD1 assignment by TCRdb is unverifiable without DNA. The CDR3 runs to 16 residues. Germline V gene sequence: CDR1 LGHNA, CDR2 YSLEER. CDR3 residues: CASSQSTGASNQPQHF.

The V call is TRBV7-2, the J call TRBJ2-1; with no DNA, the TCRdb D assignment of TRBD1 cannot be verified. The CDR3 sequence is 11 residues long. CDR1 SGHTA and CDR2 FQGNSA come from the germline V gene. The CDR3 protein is CASSLGTGKFF.

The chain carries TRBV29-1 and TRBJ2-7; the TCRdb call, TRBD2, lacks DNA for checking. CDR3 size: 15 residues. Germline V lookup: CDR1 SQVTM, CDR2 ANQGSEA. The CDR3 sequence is CSVEDREGRFGEQYF.

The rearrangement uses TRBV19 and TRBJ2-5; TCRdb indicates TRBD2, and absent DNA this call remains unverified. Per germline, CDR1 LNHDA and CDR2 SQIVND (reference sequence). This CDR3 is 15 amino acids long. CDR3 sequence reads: CASSRREGTQKTQYF.

This chain's CDR3 is CASSPRGGNQPQHF. The chain employs TRBV7-2 and TRBJ1-5; TCRdb calls TRBD1, which cannot be checked without DNA. This CDR3 has 14 amino acids. Germline V gene data show CDR1 as SGHTA and CDR2 as FQGNSA.

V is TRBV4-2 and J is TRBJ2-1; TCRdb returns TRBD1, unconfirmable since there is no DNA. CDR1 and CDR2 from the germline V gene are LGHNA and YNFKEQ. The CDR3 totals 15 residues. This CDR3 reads CASSQEGGRGVEQFF.

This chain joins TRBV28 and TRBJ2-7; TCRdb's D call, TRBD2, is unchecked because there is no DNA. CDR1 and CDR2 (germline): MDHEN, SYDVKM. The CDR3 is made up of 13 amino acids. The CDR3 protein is CASSSLAGVEQYF.

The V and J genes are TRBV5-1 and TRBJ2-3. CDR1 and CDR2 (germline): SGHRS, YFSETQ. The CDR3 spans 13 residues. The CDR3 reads CASSPPSAYTQYF.

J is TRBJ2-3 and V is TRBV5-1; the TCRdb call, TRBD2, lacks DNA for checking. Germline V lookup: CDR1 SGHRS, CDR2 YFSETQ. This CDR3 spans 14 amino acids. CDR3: CASRVSGSTDTQYF.

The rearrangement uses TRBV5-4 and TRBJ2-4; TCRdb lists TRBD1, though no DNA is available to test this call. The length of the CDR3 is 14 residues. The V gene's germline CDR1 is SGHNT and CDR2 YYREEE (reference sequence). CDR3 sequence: CASSFRDRGNIQYF.

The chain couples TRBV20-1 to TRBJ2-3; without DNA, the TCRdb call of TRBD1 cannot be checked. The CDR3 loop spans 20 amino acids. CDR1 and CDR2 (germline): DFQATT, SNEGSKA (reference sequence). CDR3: CSARGTGGRARPQSTDTQYF.

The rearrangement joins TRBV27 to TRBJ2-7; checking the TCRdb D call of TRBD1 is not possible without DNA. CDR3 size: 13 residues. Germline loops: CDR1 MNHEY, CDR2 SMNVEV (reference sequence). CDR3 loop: CASSHTGIHEQYF.

The CDR3 loop is CSAPKSPYVGKNTGELFF. V usage is TRBV20-1 and J usage is TRBJ2-2. The CDR3 covers 18 residues. In germline, CDR1 is DFQATT, CDR2 SNEGSKA (reference sequence).

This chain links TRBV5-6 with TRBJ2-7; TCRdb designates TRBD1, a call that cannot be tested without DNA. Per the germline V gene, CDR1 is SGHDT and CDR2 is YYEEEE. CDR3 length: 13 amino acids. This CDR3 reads CASNPGQGNEQYF.

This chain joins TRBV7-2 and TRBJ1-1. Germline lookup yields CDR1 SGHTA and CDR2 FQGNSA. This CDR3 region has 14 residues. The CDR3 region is CASSHGQNYYEAFF.